These 29 T cell receptor beta chains were sequenced from one sample in a study of vaccination and CD4 T cells after COVID-19 (dated by TCRdb to 2021 to 2024). Reading the label with the study, this specimen's treatment or condition is: approximately 11-day PBMC culture with coronavirus spike peptide pools or control peptides (ViraFEST assay). No cognate antigen is known for these TCRs. The receptor library was made with PCR. Sequencing was carried out with an Illumina iSeq 100. DNA from cultured CD4+ T cells was subjected to TCR sequencing with the Oncomine TCR Beta short-read assay at the Johns Hopkins FTIC core. TCRdb reran the public reads through fastp at Q25 and MiXCR, keeping productive beta chains. Rows merge per CDR3 protein into single entries with the most common DNA and genes. The sample table contains approximately 24,000 distinct CDR3 sequences; only one count was recorded for under 70% of them. The top ten clonotypes cover 4.5% to 5% of the sample.

The sample comprised CD4+ T cells from blood, cultured in vitro. Every receptor here comes from a human donor who had recovered from COVID-19.

This clonotype was seen a few times. CDR3 protein: CASSSTPLYGYTF. The CDR3, as DNA: TGTGCCAGCAGCTCCACCCCACTCTATGGCTACACCTTC. V gene TRBV7-2 combines with J gene TRBJ1-2, with D unclear. Germline V gives CDR1 SGHTA, CDR2 FQGNSA. V gave up 4 bases and J gave up 4 bases, with 10 bases separating them. The CDR3 length is 13 residues.

The chain has TRBV20-1 and TRBJ2-2; TRBD2 agrees at 12 bases. This CDR3 has 17 amino acids. Trimming removed 2 bases from V and 4 bases from J; junction bases left unmatched: 8. Germline CDR1 and CDR2: DFQATT and SNEGSKA (reference sequence). The CDR3 sequence: CSARNKLAGGLTGELFF. CDR3 coding DNA: TGCAGTGCTAGAAACAAACTAGCGGGAGGACTCACCGGGGAGCTGTTTTTT.

The chain combines TRBV20-1 with TRBJ2-3; 9 bases match TRBD2. The J segment lost 1 base and the V segment lost 7 bases, leaving 6 bases of the junction unmatched. The CDR3 length is 14 residues. The V gene's germline CDR1 is DFQATT and CDR2 SNEGSKA (reference sequence). This CDR3 reads CSVLAGGGTDTQYF. The CDR3 DNA reads TGCAGTGTACTCGCGGGAGGGGGCACAGATACGCAGTATTTT.

The chain couples TRBV2 to TRBJ1-5; D possibly corresponds to TRBD1 (5 bases). Germline values: CDR1 SNHLY, CDR2 FYNNEI. Trimming removed 7 bases from V and 6 bases from J, with 16 bases in between. CDR3 size: 14 residues. Here the CDR3 DNA reads TGTGCCAGCAACACCGTCCAGGGCGGTCAGCCCCAGCATTTT. Residues: CASNTVQGGQPQHF.

CDR3 DNA sequence: TGCAGTGCTAGAGACTGGGGAGCGGGAGGCGGCACAGATACGCAGTATTTT. Translating it yields CSARDWGAGGGTDTQYF. The chain is built from TRBV20-1 and TRBJ2-3; 9 bases map to TRBD2. In germline, CDR1 is DFQATT, CDR2 SNEGSKA (reference sequence). V shed 0 bases, J shed 1 base, and the junction held 8 bases outside the gene matches. This CDR3 has 17 residues.

V and J are TRBV7-2 and TRBJ1-2; 7 nucleotides line up with TRBD1. The germline gives CDR1 SGHTA, CDR2 FQGNSA. The CDR3 runs to 14 residues. V shed 3 bases, J shed 7 bases, and the junction held 8 bases outside the gene matches. In nucleotides, the CDR3 is TGTGCCAGCAGCTTCCGTCACAGGGGTCTTGGCTACACCTTC. This encodes CASSFRHRGLGYTF.

This clonotype was detected only once. The J gene is TRBJ1-1, the V gene TRBV19; D not certain. Trimming removed 3 bases from V and 1 base from J, with 12 bases in between. CDR3 length equals 15 residues. Germline CDR1 is LNHDA and CDR2 is SQIVND (reference sequence). The CDR3 sequence is CASSITAPWNTEAFF. Written as DNA, the CDR3 is TGTGCCAGTAGTATTACGGCACCTTGGAACACTGAAGCTTTCTTT.

The chain has TRBV20-1 and TRBJ2-7; maybe TRBD1 (5 bases). V lost 3 bases, J lost 0 bases, and 15 bases lay in between. The CDR3 contains 15 residues. Germline CDR1 is DFQATT and CDR2 is SNEGSKA (reference sequence). The DNA for the CDR3 is TGCAGTGCTAGGGTCAGGGTTGGCCCCTCCTACGAGCAGTACTTC. Residues: CSARVRVGPSYEQYF.

This clonotype was seen more than once but under ten times. V is TRBV20-1 and J is TRBJ1-2; D uncertain. This CDR3 spans 14 amino acids. V dropped 3 bases and J dropped 3 bases, with 14 bases sitting between them. In germline, CDR1 is DFQATT, CDR2 SNEGSKA (reference sequence). The CDR3, as DNA: TGCAGTGCTAGCCTCAGGACCGTGCACTATGGCTACACCTTC. Its translation: CSASLRTVHYGYTF.

The gene calls are TRBV5-1 and TRBJ1-1; no reliable D call. The V and J ends lost 0 bases and 1 base respectively, with 7 bases between them. The CDR3 runs 14 residues. Germline lookup yields CDR1 SGHRS and CDR2 YFSETQ. This chain's CDR3 is CASSLGTANTEAFF. The DNA of the CDR3 is TGCGCCAGCAGCTTGGGCACAGCGAACACTGAAGCTTTCTTT. The variable domain in full, with the rest retrieved from reference TRBV5-1 and TRBJ1-1, is KAGVTQTPRYLIKTRGQQVTLSCSPISGHRSVSWYQQTPGQGLQFLFEYFSETQRNKGNFPGRFSGRQFSNSRSEMNVSTLELGDSALYLCASSLGTANTEAFFGQGTRLTVV.

The rearrangement links TRBV20-1 to TRBJ1-2, with 9 bases matching TRBD1. Germline V gives CDR1 DFQATT, CDR2 SNEGSKA (reference sequence). This CDR3 region has 14 residues. V shed 6 bases and J 5 bases; nucleotides not matched to a gene: 10. CDR3 region: CSARDAQGAYGYTF. The DNA of the CDR3 is TGCAGTGCCCGTGACGCACAGGGGGCTTATGGCTACACCTTC.

The genes are TRBV28 and TRBJ2-3; 10 nucleotides agree with TRBD2. There are 15 residues in the CDR3. The germline gives CDR1 MDHEN, CDR2 SYDVKM. The V gene end was trimmed by 6 bases and the J gene end by 1 base; junction bases not matched to a gene: 4. In DNA, the CDR3 is TGTGCCAGCAGGCAAGCGGGAGGGCGCACAGATACGCAGTATTTT. It codes for CASRQAGGRTDTQYF.

This clonotype has just a few counts. The V call is TRBV19, the J call TRBJ2-6, with unresolved D. Germline V lookup: CDR1 LNHDA, CDR2 SQIVND (reference sequence). The CDR3 has 14 residues. Trimming removed 9 bases at V and 3 bases at J, with 12 bases between. CDR3 sequence (DNA): TGTGCCAGCTGCACCCGCGGTGGGGCCAACGTCCTGACTTTC. Translating gives CASCTRGGANVLTF.

This clonotype was seen a single time. The gene calls are TRBV15 and TRBJ1-5; no clear D. This CDR3 comprises 15 residues. The germline CDR1 and CDR2 sequences are LNHNV and YYDKDF (reference sequence). V was shortened by 0 bases and J by 0 bases, with 6 bases between the two germline ends. The CDR3 loop is CATSRDAYSNQPQHF. CDR3 in DNA: TGTGCCACCAGCAGAGACGCGTATAGCAATCAGCCCCAGCATTTT. The complete variable domain, with remaining parts taken from reference TRBV15 and TRBJ1-5, reads DAMVIQNPRYQVTQFGKPVTLSCSQTLNHNVMYWYQQKSSQAPKLLFHYYDKDFNNEADTPDNFQSRRPNTSFCFLDIRSPGLGDTAMYLCATSRDAYSNQPQHFGDGTRLSIL.

The chain recombines TRBV20-1 with TRBJ1-4; D is unresolved. The V end lost 1 base, the J end lost 3 bases, and 12 bases lay between the germline ends. This CDR3 is 15 amino acids long. CDR1 is DFQATT and CDR2 is SNEGSKA in the germline V gene (reference sequence). The CDR3 region has the DNA TGCAGTGCTAGAGGGGGATTTGGGGCTAATGAAAAACTGTTTTTT. It translates to CSARGGFGANEKLFF.

This clonotype was picked up a small number of times. The chain joins TRBV7-2 to TRBJ1-2; unclear D gene. The CDR3 covers 14 residues. V was shortened by 1 base and J by 4 bases, with 10 bases between the two germline ends. Germline lookup yields CDR1 SGHTA and CDR2 FQGNSA. CDR3 protein: CASSLGATGYGYTF. The CDR3 DNA reads as TGTGCCAGCAGCTTAGGAGCCACGGGCTATGGCTACACCTTC.

The chain recombines TRBV5-4 with TRBJ2-7; weak D call: TRBD2 (6 bases). Germline values: CDR1 SGHNT, CDR2 YYREEE (reference sequence). The V end lost 3 bases, the J end lost 5 bases, and 9 bases lay between the germline ends. The length of the CDR3 is 12 residues. The CDR3 spells CASSWDLDEQYF. CDR3 DNA: TGTGCCAGCAGCTGGGACTTGGACGAGCAGTACTTC.

This clonotype has more than one count but fewer than ten. V and J are TRBV11-2 and TRBJ1-2; D gene uncertain. V lost 0 bases to trimming and J lost 4 bases, with 6 bases between them. From germline, CDR1 is SGHAT and CDR2 FQNNGV. CDR3 length: 13 residues. The CDR3 spells CASSLDPGYGYTF. The DNA of the CDR3 is TGTGCCAGCAGCTTAGATCCTGGCTATGGCTACACCTTC.

The J gene is TRBJ1-3, the V gene TRBV6-1; D is undetermined. Trimming shortened V by 6 bases and J by 0 bases, and 12 bases separated the two germline ends. This CDR3 is built from 15 residues. Germline loops: CDR1 MNHNS, CDR2 SASEGT. This chain's CDR3 is CASRQNVLSGNTIYF. In DNA form, the CDR3 reads TGTGCCAGCAGGCAGAATGTCCTCTCTGGAAACACCATATATTTT.

The chain has TRBV7-9 and TRBJ1-1, with D unclear. Germline lookup yields CDR1 SEHNR and CDR2 FQNEAQ (reference sequence). Trimming left V 1 base short and J 5 bases short, with 5 bases between. CDR3 length: 12 residues. This CDR3 is CASSLGLTEAFF. The CDR3 DNA reads as TGTGCCAGCAGCTTAGGACTGACTGAAGCTTTCTTT. The variable domain in full, completed from reference TRBV7-9 and TRBJ1-1, reads DTGVSQNPRHKITKRGQNVTFRCDPISEHNRLYWYRQTLGQGPEFLTYFQNEAQLEKSRLLSDRFSAERPKGSFSTLEIQRTEQGDSAMYLCASSLGLTEAFFGQGTRLTVV.

This chain connects TRBV30 to TRBJ1-5; D call uncertain. Germline lookup yields CDR1 GTSNPN and CDR2 SVGIG (reference sequence). V lost 2 bases, J lost 3 bases, and 8 bases lay in between. The CDR3 has 13 residues. The CDR3 DNA reads as TGTGCCTGGAGTCCACGGATCAATCAGCCCCAGCATTTT. This gives the protein CAWSPRINQPQHF.

The J gene is TRBJ1-5, the V gene TRBV7-2, with 7 bases identical to TRBD1. The J segment lost 1 base and the V segment lost 3 bases, leaving 3 bases of the junction unmatched. The CDR3 consists of 15 residues. Germline V gives CDR1 SGHTA, CDR2 FQGNSA. CDR3 DNA sequence: TGTGCCAGCAGCTTCGGGACAGTAAGCAATCAGCCCCAGCATTTT. It is translated as CASSFGTVSNQPQHF.

This chain connects TRBV7-2 to TRBJ2-7; D possibly uses TRBD1 or TRBD2 (5 bases each). The germline V and J ends were trimmed by 5 bases and 7 bases, with 15 bases remaining between them. The CDR3 contains 13 residues. Per the germline V gene, CDR1 is SGHTA and CDR2 is FQGNSA. This chain's CDR3 is CASSTTEGHEQYF. CDR3 coding DNA: TGTGCCAGCAGCACGACAGAGGGGCATGAGCAGTACTTC.

The chain combines TRBV6-1 with TRBJ2-2; no definite D call. The CDR3 loop spans 14 amino acids. V was pared by 7 bases and J by 5 bases, with 14 bases between. The V gene's germline CDR1 is MNHNS and CDR2 SASEGT. The CDR3 reads CASISRRGTGELFF. CDR3 bases: TGTGCCAGCATCTCAAGACGCGGTACCGGGGAGCTGTTTTTT.

The V gene is TRBV21-1, the J gene TRBJ2-7; TRBD1 was called by the table and not checked on the DNA. TRBV21-1 is shown as a pseudogene. The CDR3 is made up of 17 amino acids. This chain's CDR3 is CASSKRGGTFSGYEQYF. As DNA, the CDR3 is TGTGCCAGCAGCAAACGCGGCGGGACATTCTCCGGGTACGAGCAGTACTTC.

This clonotype was detected a few times. This rearrangement joins TRBV7-3 to TRBJ2-2, with no clear D. Trimming took 4 bases from V and 1 from J, leaving 10 bases between them. Germline-derived CDR1 and CDR2 are SGHTA and FQGTGA. The CDR3 sequence is 15 residues long. Here the CDR3 reads CASSSDTLNTGELFF. DNA of the CDR3: TGTGCCAGCAGCTCAGACACCTTGAACACCGGGGAGCTGTTTTTT.

The chain employs TRBV10-3 and TRBJ1-5, with D unresolved. CDR3 length: 12 residues. Trimming took off 8 bases at V and 9 bases at J, with 14 bases between the two ends. Germline loops: CDR1 ENHRY, CDR2 SYGVKD. In DNA form, the CDR3 reads TGTGCCATCGGTCCCGTGGGTTGGCCCCAGCATTTT. This codes for CAIGPVGWPQHF.

This clonotype has just a few counts. This chain joins TRBV12-3 or TRBV12-4 and TRBJ2-7; TRBD2 matches 7 bases. The junction had 10 bases not matched to a gene; V was cut back by 5 bases and J by 3 bases. The CDR3 runs to 15 residues. As DNA, the CDR3 is TGTGCCAGCAGTCGCCTGTCTAGCGGACTCTACGAGCAGTACTTC. Protein: CASSRLSSGLYEQYF.

This clonotype was seen only a few times. The J gene is TRBJ1-5, the V gene TRBV20-1; D not resolved. Germline assignment: CDR1 DFQATT and CDR2 SNEGSKA (reference sequence). V lost 8 bases to trimming and J lost 6 bases, with 17 bases between them. The CDR3 is 13 residues long. CDR3 bases: TGCAGTACTTCAAGTCGGACGGTTCAGCCCCAGCATTTT. It encodes CSTSSRTVQPQHF.